What follows is one T cell receptor beta chain and its context. Antigen unknown. The method was immunoSEQ multiplex PCR; TCRdb's version includes in-frame clones alone and lacks a portion of them. The sample has about 55,000 clones; over 60% are singletons. Germline V lookup: CDR1 MNHEY, CDR2 SVGAGI. V dropped 4 bases and J dropped 6 bases, with 12 bases sitting between them. The CDR3 has 13 residues. This entry is derived from a study of CD4+ T cells in melanoma. Study-level findings and limits: A reported correlation linked neoantigen-specific CD4+ T cells to CD8+, macrophage and B cell function. Diverse differentiation states were reported for melanoma neoantigen-specific CD4+ T cells.

V and J are TRBV6-5 and TRBJ1-2; D is unclear. Sequencing used tumor tissue. This clonotype was obtained from a human donor with melanoma. The CDR3 region has the DNA TGTGCCAGCAGTTCAGAGGGCCTTAATGGCTACACCTTC. It yields the protein CASSSEGLNGYTF.